This section outlines one T cell receptor beta chain sequence together with its context. This record belongs to a study of Ad26.COV2.S vaccination and SARS-CoV-2 variants. Deletions cut 0 bases from V and 4 bases from J, with 4 bases between. Germline assignment: CDR1 SGHRS and CDR2 YFSETQ. The CDR3 runs to 12 residues. Here immunoSEQ multiplex PCR was the method, and the copy in TCRdb shows in-frame clones only, minus some. The data show approximately 340,000 clones, around 92% seen once. The J gene is TRBJ2-5, the V gene TRBV5-1; unclear D gene. Here the sequenced sample was peripheral blood, taken after recovery from COVID-19. This clonotype was obtained from a human donor who had recovered from COVID-19. The CDR3 DNA reads as TGCGCCAGCAGCTTGGTTCTAGAGACCCAGTACTTC. This translates into CASSLVLETQYF.